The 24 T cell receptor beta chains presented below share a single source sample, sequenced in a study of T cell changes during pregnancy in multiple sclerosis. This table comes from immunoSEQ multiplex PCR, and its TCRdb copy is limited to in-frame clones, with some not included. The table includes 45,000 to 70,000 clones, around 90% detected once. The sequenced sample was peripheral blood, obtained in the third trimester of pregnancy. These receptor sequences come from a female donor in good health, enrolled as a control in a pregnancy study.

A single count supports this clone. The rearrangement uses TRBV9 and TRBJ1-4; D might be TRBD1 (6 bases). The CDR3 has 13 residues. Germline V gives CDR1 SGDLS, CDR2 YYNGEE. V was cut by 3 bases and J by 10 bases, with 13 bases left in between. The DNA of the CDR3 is TGTGCCAGCAGCGAAGGGGGTGTTGGAAAACTGTTTTTT. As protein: CASSEGGVGKLFF. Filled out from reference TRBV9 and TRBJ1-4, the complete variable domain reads DSGVTQTPKHLITATGQRVTLRCSPRSGDLSVYWYQQSLDQGLQFLIQYYNGEERAKGNILERFSAQQFPDLHSELNLSSLELGDSALYFCASSEGGVGKLFFGSGTQLSVL.

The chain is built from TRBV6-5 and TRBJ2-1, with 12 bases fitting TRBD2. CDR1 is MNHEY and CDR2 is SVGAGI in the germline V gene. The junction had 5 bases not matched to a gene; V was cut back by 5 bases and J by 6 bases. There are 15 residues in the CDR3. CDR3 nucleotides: TGTGCCAGCAGTAAACTAGCGGGGGGAGTCAATGAGCAGTTCTTC. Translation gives CASSKLAGGVNEQFF.

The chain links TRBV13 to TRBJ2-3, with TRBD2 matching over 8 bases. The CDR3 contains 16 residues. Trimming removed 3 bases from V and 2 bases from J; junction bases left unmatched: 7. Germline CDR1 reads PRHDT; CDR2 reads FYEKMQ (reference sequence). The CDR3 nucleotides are TGTGCCAGCAGCTTTAGGGGAGCGGGAGCCACAGATACGCAGTATTTT. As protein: CASSFRGAGATDTQYF.

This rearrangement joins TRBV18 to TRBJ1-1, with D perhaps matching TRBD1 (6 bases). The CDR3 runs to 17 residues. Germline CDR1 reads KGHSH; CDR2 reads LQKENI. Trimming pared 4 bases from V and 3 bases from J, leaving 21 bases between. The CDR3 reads CASSQNIPGDMYTEAFF. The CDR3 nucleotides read TGTGCCAGCTCACAGAATATTCCAGGGGATATGTACACTGAAGCTTTCTTT.

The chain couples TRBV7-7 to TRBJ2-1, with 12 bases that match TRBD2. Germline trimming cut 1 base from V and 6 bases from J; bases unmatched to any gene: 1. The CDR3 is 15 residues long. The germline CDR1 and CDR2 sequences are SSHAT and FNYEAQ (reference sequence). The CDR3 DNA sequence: TGTGCCAGCAGCTTAGGGACTAGCGGGGCCAATGAGCAGTTCTTC. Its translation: CASSLGTSGANEQFF.

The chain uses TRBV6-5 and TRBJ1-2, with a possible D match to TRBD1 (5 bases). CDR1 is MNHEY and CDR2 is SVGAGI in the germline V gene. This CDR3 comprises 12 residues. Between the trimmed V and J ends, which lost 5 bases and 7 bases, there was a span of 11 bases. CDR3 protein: CASSPQGSGYTF. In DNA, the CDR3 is TGTGCCAGCAGTCCCCAGGGCTCTGGCTACACCTTC.

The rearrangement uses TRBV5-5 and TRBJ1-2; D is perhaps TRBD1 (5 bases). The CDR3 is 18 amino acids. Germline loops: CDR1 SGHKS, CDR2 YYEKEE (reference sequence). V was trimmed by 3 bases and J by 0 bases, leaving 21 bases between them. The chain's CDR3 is CASSWQGPGEDSNYGYTF. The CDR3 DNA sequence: TGTGCCAGCAGCTGGCAGGGTCCAGGAGAAGATTCTAACTATGGCTACACCTTC.

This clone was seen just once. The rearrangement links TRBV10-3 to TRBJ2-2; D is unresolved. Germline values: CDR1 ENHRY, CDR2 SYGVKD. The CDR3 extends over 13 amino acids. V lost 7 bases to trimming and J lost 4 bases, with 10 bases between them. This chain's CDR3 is CAINHQATGELFF. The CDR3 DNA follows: TGTGCCATCAACCACCAAGCCACCGGGGAGCTGTTTTTT.

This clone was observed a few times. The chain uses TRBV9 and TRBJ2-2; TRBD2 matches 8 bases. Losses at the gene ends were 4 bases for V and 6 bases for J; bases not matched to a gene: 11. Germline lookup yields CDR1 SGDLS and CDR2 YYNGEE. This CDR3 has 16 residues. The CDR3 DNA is TGTGCCAGCAGCCCTCTGAGAGCGGGAGCTTCCGGGGAGCTGTTTTTT. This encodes CASSPLRAGASGELFF.

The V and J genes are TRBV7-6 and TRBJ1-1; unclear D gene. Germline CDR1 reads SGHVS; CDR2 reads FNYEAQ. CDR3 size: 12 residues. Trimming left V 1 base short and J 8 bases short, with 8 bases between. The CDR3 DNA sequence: TGTGCCAGCAGCTTAGGTGGGGAGGAAGCTTTCTTT. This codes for CASSLGGEEAFF.

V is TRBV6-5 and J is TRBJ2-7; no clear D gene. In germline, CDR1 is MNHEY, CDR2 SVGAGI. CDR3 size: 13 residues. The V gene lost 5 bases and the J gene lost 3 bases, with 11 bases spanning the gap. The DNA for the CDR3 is TGTGCCAGCAGTCCCCACAACTACTACGAGCAGTACTTC. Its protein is CASSPHNYYEQYF.

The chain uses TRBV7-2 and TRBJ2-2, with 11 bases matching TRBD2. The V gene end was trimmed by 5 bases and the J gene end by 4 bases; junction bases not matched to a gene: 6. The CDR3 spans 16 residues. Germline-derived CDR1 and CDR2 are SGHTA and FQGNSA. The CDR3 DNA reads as TGTGCCAGCAGCATTACTAGCGGGGGATTCACCGGGGAGCTGTTTTTT. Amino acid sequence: CASSITSGGFTGELFF. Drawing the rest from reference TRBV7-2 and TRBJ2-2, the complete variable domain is GAGVSQSPSNKVTEKGKDVELRCDPISGHTALYWYRQSLGQGLEFLIYFQGNSAPDKSGLPSDRFSAERTGGSVSTLTIQRTQQEDSAVYLCASSITSGGFTGELFFGEGSRLTVL.

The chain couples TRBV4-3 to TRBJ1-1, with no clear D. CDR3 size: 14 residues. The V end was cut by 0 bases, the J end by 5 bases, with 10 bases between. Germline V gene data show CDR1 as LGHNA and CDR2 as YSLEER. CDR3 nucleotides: TGCGCCAGCAGCCAAGATGAGCCGGGTACTGAAGCTTTCTTT. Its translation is CASSQDEPGTEAFF.

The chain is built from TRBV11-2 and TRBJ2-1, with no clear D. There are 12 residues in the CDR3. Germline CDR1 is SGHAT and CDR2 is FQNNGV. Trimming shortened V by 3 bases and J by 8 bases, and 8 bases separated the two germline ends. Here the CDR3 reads CASSLRKDEQFF. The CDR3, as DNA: TGTGCCAGCAGCTTGAGGAAGGATGAGCAGTTCTTC.

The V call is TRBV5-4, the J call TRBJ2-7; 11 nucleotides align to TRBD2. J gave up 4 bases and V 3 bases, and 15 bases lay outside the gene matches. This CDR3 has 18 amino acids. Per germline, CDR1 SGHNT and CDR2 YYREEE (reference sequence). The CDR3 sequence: CASSSRSGGGLGRYEQYF. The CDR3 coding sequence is TGTGCCAGCAGCTCTCGTAGCGGGGGGGGCCTCGGCCGTTACGAGCAGTACTTC.

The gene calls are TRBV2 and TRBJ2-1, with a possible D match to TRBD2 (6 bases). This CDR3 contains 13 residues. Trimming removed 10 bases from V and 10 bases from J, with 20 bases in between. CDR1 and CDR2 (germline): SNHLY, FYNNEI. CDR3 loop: CATSRQRAGEQFF. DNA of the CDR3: TGTGCCACCTCTCGACAGCGGGCAGGGGAGCAGTTCTTC.

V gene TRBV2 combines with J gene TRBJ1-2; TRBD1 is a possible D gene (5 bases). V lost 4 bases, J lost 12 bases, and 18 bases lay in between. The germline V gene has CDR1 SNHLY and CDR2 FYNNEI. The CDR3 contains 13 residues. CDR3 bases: TGTGCCAGCAGTGGTCAGGGCGATAGGGTAAACACCTTC. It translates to CASSGQGDRVNTF.

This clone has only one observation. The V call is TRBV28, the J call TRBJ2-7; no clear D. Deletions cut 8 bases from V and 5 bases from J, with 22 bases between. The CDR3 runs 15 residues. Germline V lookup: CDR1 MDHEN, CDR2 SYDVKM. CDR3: CASPPPGLTSDEQYF. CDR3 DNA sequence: TGTGCCAGCCCCCCACCGGGTCTGACCTCTGACGAGCAGTACTTC.

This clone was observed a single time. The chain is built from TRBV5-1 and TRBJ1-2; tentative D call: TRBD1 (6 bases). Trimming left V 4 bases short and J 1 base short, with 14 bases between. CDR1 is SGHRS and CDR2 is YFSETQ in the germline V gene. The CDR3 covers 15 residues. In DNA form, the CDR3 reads TGCGCCAGCAGCCAGCCCCGAGGGGGTAACTATGGCTACACCTTC. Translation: CASSQPRGGNYGYTF.

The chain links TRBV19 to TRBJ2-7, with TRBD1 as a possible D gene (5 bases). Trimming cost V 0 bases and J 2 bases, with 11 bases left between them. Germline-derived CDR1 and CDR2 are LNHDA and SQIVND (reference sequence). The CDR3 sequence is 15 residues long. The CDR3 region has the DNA TGTGCCAGTAGTATAGATATAGGGGCCCCCTACGAGCAGTACTTC. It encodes CASSIDIGAPYEQYF.

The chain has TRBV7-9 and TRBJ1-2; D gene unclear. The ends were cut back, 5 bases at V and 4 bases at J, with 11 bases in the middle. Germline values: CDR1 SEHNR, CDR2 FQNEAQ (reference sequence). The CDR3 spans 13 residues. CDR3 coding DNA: TGTGCCAGCAGCCAACAAGTCAGCTATGGCTACACCTTC. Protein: CASSQQVSYGYTF.

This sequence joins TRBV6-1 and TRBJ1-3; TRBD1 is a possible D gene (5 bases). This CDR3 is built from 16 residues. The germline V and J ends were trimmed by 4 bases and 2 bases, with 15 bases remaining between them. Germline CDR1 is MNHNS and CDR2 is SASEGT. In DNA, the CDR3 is TGTGCCAGCAGTGCGATGGATGGGGGGGCTGGAAACACCATATATTTT. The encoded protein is CASSAMDGGAGNTIYF.

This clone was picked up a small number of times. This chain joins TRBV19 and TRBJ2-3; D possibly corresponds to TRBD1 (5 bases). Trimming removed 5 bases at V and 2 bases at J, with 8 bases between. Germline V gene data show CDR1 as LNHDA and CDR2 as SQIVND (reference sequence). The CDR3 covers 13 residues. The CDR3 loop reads CASSPDNTDTQYF. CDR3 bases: TGTGCCAGTAGTCCGGACAACACAGATACGCAGTATTTT.

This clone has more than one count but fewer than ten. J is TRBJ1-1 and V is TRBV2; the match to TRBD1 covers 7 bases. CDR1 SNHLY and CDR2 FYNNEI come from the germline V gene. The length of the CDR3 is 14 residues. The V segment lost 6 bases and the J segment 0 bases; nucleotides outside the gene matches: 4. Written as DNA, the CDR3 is TGTGCCAGCAGGGGGGACAGCTTGAACACTGAAGCTTTCTTT. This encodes CASRGDSLNTEAFF.